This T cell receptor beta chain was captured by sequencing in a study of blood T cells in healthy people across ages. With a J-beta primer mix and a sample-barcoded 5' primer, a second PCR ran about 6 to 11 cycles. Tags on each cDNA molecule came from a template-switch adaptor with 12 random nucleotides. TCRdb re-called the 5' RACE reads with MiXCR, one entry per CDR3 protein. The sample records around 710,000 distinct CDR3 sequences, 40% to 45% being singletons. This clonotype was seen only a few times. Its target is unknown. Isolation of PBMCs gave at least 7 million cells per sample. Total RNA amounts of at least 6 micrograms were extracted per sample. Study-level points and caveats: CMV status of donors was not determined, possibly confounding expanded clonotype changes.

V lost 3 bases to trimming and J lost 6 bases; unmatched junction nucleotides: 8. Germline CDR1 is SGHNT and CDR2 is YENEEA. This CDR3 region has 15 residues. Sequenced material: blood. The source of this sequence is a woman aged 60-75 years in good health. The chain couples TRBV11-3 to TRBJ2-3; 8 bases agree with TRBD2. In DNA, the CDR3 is TGTGCCAGCAGCTTGGGACTAGAAACTGCGGATACGCAGTATTTT. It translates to CASSLGLETADTQYF. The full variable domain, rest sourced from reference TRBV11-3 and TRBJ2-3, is EAGVVQSPRYKIIEKKQPVAFWCNPISGHNTLYWYLQNLGQGPELLIRYENEEAVDDSQLPKDRFSAERLKGVDSTLKIQPAELGDSAVYLCASSLGLETADTQYFGPGTRLTVL.